This T cell receptor (beta chain) emerged from a study of type 1 and type 2 diabetes patients. General observations from the study: Age and gender were not matched between study groups, possibly biasing interpretation. Some T1D-only expanded clones might appear in more T2D or control samples.

Germline V lookup: CDR1 SNHLY, CDR2 FYNNEI. The V gene end was trimmed by 3 bases and the J gene end by 4 bases; junction bases not matched to a gene: 5. This CDR3 has 16 residues. This clonotype has more than one count but fewer than ten. The antigen is not known. Amplification started from genomic DNA. Amplification of the beta chain CDR3 used 30 forward and 13 reverse multiplex primers. TCRdb reprocessed the multiplex PCR reads via MiXCR and lists one record per CDR3 protein. The table includes 270,000 or so distinct CDR3 sequences, around 47% detected once. The receptor's source is a man aged 18 to 29 with type 2 diabetes. Sequenced material: peripheral blood mononuclear cells (PBMCs). The chain links TRBV2 to TRBJ2-2, with TRBD1 matching over 10 bases. The CDR3 nucleotides read TGTGCCAGCAGTGATAGGGGACAGGGGACCACCGGGGAGCTGTTTTTT. Translating it yields CASSDRGQGTTGELFF. The whole variable domain, remainder taken from reference TRBV2 and TRBJ2-2, is EPEVTQTPSHQVTQMGQEVILRCVPISNHLYFYWYRQILGQKVEFLVSFYNNEISEKSEIFDDQFSVERPDGSNFTLKIRSTKLEDSAMYFCASSDRGQGTTGELFFGEGSRLTVL.